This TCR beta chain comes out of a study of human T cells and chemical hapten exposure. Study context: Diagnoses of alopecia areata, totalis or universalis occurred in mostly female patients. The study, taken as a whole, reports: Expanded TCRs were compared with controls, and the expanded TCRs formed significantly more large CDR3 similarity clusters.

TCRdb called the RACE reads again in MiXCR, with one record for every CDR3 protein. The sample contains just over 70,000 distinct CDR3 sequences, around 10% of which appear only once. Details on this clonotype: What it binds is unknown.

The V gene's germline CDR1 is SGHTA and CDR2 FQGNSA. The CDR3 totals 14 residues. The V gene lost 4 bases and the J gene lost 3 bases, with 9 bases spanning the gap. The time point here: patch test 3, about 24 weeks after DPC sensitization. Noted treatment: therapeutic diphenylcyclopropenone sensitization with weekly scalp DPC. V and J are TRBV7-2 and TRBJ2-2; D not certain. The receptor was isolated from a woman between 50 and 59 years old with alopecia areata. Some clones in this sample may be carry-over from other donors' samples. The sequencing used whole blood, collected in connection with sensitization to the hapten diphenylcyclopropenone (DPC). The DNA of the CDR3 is TGTGCCAGCAGCTCGAACCGGGACACCGGGGAGCTGTTTTTT. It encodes CASSSNRDTGELFF. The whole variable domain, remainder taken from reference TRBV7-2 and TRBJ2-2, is GAGVSQSPSNKVTEKGKDVELRCDPISGHTALYWYRQSLGQGLEFLIYFQGNSAPDKSGLPSDRFSAERTGGSVSTLTIQRTQQEDSAVYLCASSSNRDTGELFFGEGSRLTVL.